The entry below describes one T cell receptor beta chain. These data are taken from a study of beta chain features in type 1 diabetes. The V and J ends lost 0 bases and 11 bases respectively, with 10 bases between them. Germline assignment: CDR1 MNHNY and CDR2 SVGAGI (reference sequence). The CDR3 is 12 amino acids. What was sequenced were expressed TCRB transcripts, since all of the isolated RNA had been reverse transcribed. Produced via immunoSEQ multiplex PCR; TCRdb's table is partial and in-frame only. Seen here are hundreds of thousands of clones, 15% to 19% observed once, and the top ten hold approximately 0.093%.

Sequencing was done on a sample of naive CD4+ T cells from blood. The receptor was isolated from a man aged 18-30 years in good health. V usage is TRBV6-6 and J usage is TRBJ2-5; tentatively, D is TRBD2 (6 bases). CDR3 sequence (DNA): TGTGCCAGCAGTTACTCAGGCGGGGAGCAGTACTTC. Translating it yields CASSYSGGEQYF.